This T cell receptor (beta chain) comes out of a study of cytomegalovirus exposure and HLA in healthy donors. Broader study findings: A later analysis found most CMV-associated TCR beta chains apparently HLA-restricted. Across donors, presence/absence analyses took sequencing depth to be roughly uniform.

Points on this clone: Its antigen is unknown.

Germline trimming cut 4 bases from V and 0 bases from J; bases unmatched to any gene: 6. Germline assignment: CDR1 SNHLY and CDR2 FYNNEI. The CDR3 runs to 15 residues. The PCR used 60 Vbeta and 13 Jbeta primers. Sequencing used immunoSEQ multiplex PCR; TCRdb keeps in-frame clones, though not all of them. The profile shows about 190,000 clones, 81% of them singletons. This clonotype originated in a man aged 40-55 years in good health and CMV-seropositive. Sequenced: PBMCs. The chain carries TRBV2 and TRBJ2-7; 7 bases match TRBD1. CDR3 region: CASSVDRAFSYEQYF. The CDR3 coding sequence is TGTGCCAGCAGTGTCGACAGGGCTTTCTCCTACGAGCAGTACTTC.